This TCR beta chain was obtained from a study of technical replicates of blood from several donors. Method: immunoSEQ multiplex PCR; TCRdb's copy keeps in-frame clones and lacks some. Of about 62,000 clones listed, roughly 98% were seen once; the top ten hold under 0.2%. CDR3 length: 18 residues. V shed 2 bases, J shed 1 base, and the junction held 10 bases outside the gene matches. CDR1 is SGHVS, CDR2 FQNEAQ, per germline. Sequenced: T cells isolated from PBMCs. This clonotype was sampled from a human donor in good health. The chain has TRBV7-8 and TRBJ2-7, with 11 bases lining up with TRBD2. This CDR3 reads CASSLTSGRGPPSYEQYF. CDR3 in DNA: TGTGCCAGCAGCTTAACTAGCGGGAGAGGTCCCCCTTCCTACGAGCAGTACTTC. The complete variable domain, with remaining parts taken from reference TRBV7-8 and TRBJ2-7, reads GAGVSQSPRYKVAKRGQDVALRCDPISGHVSLFWYQQALGQGPEFLTYFQNEAQLDKSGLPSDRFFAERPEGSVSTLKIQRTQQEDSAVYLCASSLTSGRGPPSYEQYFGPGTRLTVT.